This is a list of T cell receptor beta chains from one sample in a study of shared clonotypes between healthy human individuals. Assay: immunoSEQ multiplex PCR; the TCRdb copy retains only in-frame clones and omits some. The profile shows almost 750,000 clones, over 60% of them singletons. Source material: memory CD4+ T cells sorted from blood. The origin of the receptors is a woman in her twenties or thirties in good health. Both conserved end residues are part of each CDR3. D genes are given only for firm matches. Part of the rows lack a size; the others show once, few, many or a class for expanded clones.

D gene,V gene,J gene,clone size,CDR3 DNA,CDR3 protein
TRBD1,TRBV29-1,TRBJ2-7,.,TGCAGCGTTGAATCTGGGACAGGGGCGGACGAGCAGTACTTC,CSVESGTGADEQYF
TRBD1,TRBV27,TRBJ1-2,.,TGTGCCAGCAGTATGACAGGGGGCTATGGCTACACCTTC,CASSMTGGYGYTF
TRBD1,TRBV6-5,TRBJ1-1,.,TGTGCCAGCAGAGAACCCAGGGGGCGAGACACTGAAGCTTTCTTT,CASREPRGRDTEAFF
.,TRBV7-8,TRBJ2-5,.,TGTGCCAGCAGCCCTCTTCAAGAGACCCAGTACTTC,CASSPLQETQYF
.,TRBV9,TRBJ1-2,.,TGTGCCAGCAGCGTAGAGCTCGGGACGCTTCGGCTCTATGGCTACACCTTC,CASSVELGTLRLYGYTF
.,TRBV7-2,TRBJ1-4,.,TGTGCCAGCAGCCAATGGGGGGGTACTAATGAAAAACTGTTTTTT,CASSQWGGTNEKLFF
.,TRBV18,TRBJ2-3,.,TGTGCCAGCTCACCGGTAGGAGCAGATACGCAGTATTTT,CASSPVGADTQYF
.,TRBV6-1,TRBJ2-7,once,TGTGCCAGCAGCGGCCCTTGGGAGGCCGTCTACGAGCAGTACTTC,CASSGPWEAVYEQYF
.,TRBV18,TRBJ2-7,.,TGTGCCAGCTCACCAGACTCAGGGACCTACGAGCAGTACTTC,CASSPDSGTYEQYF
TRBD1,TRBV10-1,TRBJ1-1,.,TGCGCCAGCAGAGGGGGCGCGGGTGAAGCTTTCTTT,CASRGGAGEAFF
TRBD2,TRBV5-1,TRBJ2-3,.,TGCGCCGGCAGCTTGACTAGCGGAGAAGATACGCAGTATTTT,CAGSLTSGEDTQYF
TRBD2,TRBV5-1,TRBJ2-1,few,TGCGCCAGCAGCTTGGTAGGGACTAGCGGGAGAGATGAGCAGTTCTTC,CASSLVGTSGRDEQFF
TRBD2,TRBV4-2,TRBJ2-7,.,TGTGCCAGCAGCCAAGAGGGGACTATCTCCTACGAGCAGTACTTC,CASSQEGTISYEQYF
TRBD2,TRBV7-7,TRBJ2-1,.,TGTGCCAGCAGCTTGGGTCTAGCGGGAGGGGACAATGAGCAGTTCTTC,CASSLGLAGGDNEQFF
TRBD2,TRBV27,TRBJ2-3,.,TGTGCCAGCAGTTCACGACTAGCGGGAGGTGGAGATACGCAGTATTTT,CASSSRLAGGGDTQYF
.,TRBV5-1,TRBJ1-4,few,TGCGCCAGCAGCTTGTTGGGGACCTCAAATGAAAAACTGTTTTTT,CASSLLGTSNEKLFF
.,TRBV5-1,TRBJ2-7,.,TGCGCCAGCAGGGCCCTGGGACCGGCCTCCGAGCAGTACTTC,CASRALGPASEQYF
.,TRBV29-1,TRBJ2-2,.,TGCAGCGTTGAAAAGGAACGGAAGCTGTTTTTT,CSVEKERKLFF
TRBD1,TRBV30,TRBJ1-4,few,TGTGCCTGGAGTGGACAGGGAGGCGAAAAACTGTTTTTT,CAWSGQGGEKLFF
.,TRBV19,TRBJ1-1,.,TGTGCCAGTAGTATAGAACCTCGGGGGCGGAATGAAGCTTTCTTT,CASSIEPRGRNEAFF
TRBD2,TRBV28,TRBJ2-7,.,TGTGCCAGCAGTTTAGATAGCGGGAGGTACGAGCAGTACTTC,CASSLDSGRYEQYF
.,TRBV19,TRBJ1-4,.,TGTGCCAGTAGAGGCGGGGGCAGGGAAGGTGAAAAACTGTTTTTT,CASRGGGREGEKLFF
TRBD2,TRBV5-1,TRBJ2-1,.,TGCGCCAGCAGCCGAGCGTCGGGAGGCTACAATGAGCAGTTCTTC,CASSRASGGYNEQFF
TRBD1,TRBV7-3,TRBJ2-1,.,TGTGCCAGCAGCCGGGACAGGGTATACAATGAGCAGTTCTTC,CASSRDRVYNEQFF
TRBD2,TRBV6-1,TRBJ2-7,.,TGTGCCAGCAGTCGGACTAGCGGCTACGAGCAGTACTTC,CASSRTSGYEQYF
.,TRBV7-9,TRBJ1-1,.,TGTGCCAGCAGCCATCCCGGCGGGGGACTGAACACTGAAGCTTTCTTT,CASSHPGGGLNTEAFF
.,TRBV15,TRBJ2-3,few,TGTGCCACCAGCAGAGACGTGGGAGGAGCAGATACGCAGTATTTT,CATSRDVGGADTQYF
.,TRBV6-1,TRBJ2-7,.,TGTGCCAGCACTCGGACGGACTCCTACGAGCAGTACTTC,CASTRTDSYEQYF
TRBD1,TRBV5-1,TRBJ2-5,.,TGCGCCAGCAGCACGGGACAGGGAGGGGAGACCCAGTACTTC,CASSTGQGGETQYF
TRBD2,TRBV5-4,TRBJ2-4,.,TGTGCCAGCAGCTCACGGGGGGTCACCATTCAGTACTTC,CASSSRGVTIQYF
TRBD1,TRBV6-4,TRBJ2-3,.,TGTGCCAGCAGTGAAATACAGGGGGCGTCAACAGATACGCAGTATTTT,CASSEIQGASTDTQYF
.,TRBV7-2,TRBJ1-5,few,TGTGCCAGCAGCAAAACGGGGTCCAATCAGCCCCAGCATTTT,CASSKTGSNQPQHF
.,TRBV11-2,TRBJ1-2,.,TGTGCCAGCAGCCTCGGACGTCCTAACTATGGCTACACCTTC,CASSLGRPNYGYTF
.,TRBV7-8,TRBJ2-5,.,TGTGCCAGCAGCACAAGTAGCCGTGGGACCCAGTACTTC,CASSTSSRGTQYF
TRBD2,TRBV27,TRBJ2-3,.,TGTGCCAGCAGTTGGACTAGCGGGAGAACTACGCAGTATTTT,CASSWTSGRTTQYF
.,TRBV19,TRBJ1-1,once,TGTGCCAGTAGTAACAGGAACACTGAAGCTTTCTTT,CASSNRNTEAFF
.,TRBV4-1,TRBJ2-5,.,TGCGCCAGCAGCCAAGATCGGCCGGGCCTGGGCAGGGAGCAGTACTTC,CASSQDRPGLGREQYF
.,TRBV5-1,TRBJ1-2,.,TGCGCCAGCTCCGCGGCGGGTCAGTTTCGTGGCTACACCTTC,CASSAAGQFRGYTF
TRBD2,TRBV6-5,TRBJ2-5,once,TGTGCCAGCAGTACCCGGACTAGCGGGACCCAGTACTTC,CASSTRTSGTQYF
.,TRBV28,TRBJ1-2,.,TGTGCCAGCAGTTTGGTCAGGGACGGCTACACCTTC,CASSLVRDGYTF
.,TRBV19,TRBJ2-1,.,TGTGCCAGTAGTAGGGGTATATTGGGGGATGAGCAGTTCTTC,CASSRGILGDEQFF
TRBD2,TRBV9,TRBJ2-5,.,TGTGCCAGCAGCCCCGGGGGGTATCAAGAGACCCAGTACTTC,CASSPGGYQETQYF
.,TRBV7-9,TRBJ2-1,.,TGTGCCAGCAGCTTAGAAGTGGCGGCCAGCTCCTACAATGAGCAGTTCTTC,CASSLEVAASSYNEQFF
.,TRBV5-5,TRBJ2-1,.,TGTGCCACGACTCGGACTGGGGAGCAGTTCTTC,CATTRTGEQFF
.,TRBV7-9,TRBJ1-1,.,TGTGCCAGCAGCTTATATCAGACCCGGCCGAACACTGAAGCTTTCTTT,CASSLYQTRPNTEAFF
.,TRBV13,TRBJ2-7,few,TGTGCCAGCAGCGCCGCTAGCGAGCAGTACTTC,CASSAASEQYF
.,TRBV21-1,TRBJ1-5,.,TGTGCCAGCAGCAAATTATCCGGGGCGGATCAGCCCCAGCATTTT,CASSKLSGADQPQHF
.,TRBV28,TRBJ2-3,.,TGTGCCAGCGGTGCTCGGAGGGACTTTCTTAGGACAGATACGCAGTATTTT,CASGARRDFLRTDTQYF
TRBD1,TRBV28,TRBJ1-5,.,TGTGCCAGCAGTTTCCCGTCACTCCACAGGGGGCTTTCGGGCAATCAGCCCCAGCATTTT,CASSFPSLHRGLSGNQPQHF
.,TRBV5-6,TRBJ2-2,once,TGTGCCAGCAGCTTGTCTTTGGGGGCCACCGGGGAGCTGTTTTTT,CASSLSLGATGELFF
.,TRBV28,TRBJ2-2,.,TGTGCCAGCAGGCGCTCGAACACCGGGGAGCTGTTTTTT,CASRRSNTGELFF
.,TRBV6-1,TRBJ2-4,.,TGTGCCAGTGACACGGCTGGGTCCAAAAACATTCAGTACTTC,CASDTAGSKNIQYF
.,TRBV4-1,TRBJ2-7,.,TGCGCCAGCAGCCACTTCGCAGACGGCTACGAGCAGTACTTC,CASSHFADGYEQYF
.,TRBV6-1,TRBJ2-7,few,TGTGCCAGCAGTCCTCACTACGAGCAGTACTTC,CASSPHYEQYF
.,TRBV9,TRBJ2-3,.,TGTGCCAGCAGCCGTGGAGCAGATACGCAGTATTTT,CASSRGADTQYF
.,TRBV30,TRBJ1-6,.,TGTGCCTGGAGTGTGGCGATCTATAATTCACCCCTCCACTTT,CAWSVAIYNSPLHF
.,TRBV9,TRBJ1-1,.,TGTGCCAGCAGCGTAGGTCGGGCAGGGGCCTACACTGAAGCTTTCTTT,CASSVGRAGAYTEAFF